This TCR beta chain was obtained from a study of shared clonotypes between healthy human individuals. Study details: Per donor, three plates held CD4 naive cells, three held CD4 memory, two held CD8 naive and one held CD8 memory.

Study-wide results and caveats: The authors sampled blood alone, and tissue repertoires likely differ.

The count of this clone is one. Its target is unknown. Using about 220 ng DNA, 25,000 to 35,000 T cell genomes, the sorted-subset replicate PCRs were run. The assay was immunoSEQ multiplex PCR, and TCRdb's table has in-frame clones only and misses some. The table records roughly 1,500,000 clones, under 99% of them present only once. This CDR3 is built from 14 residues. V lost 9 bases and J lost 0, with 14 bases in between. Germline lookup yields CDR1 ENHRY and CDR2 SYGVKD. Sequencing was performed on naive CD4+ T cells sorted from blood. Subset reported: CD45RA+ positively selected. The TCR originated in a man aged 30-40 years in good health. The chain joins TRBV10-3 to TRBJ1-1; D gene uncertain. The chain's CDR3 is CAIRTDRLNTEAFF. Written as DNA, the CDR3 is TGTGCCATTAGGACGGACCGGTTGAACACTGAAGCTTTCTTT.